The 5 T cell receptor beta chains presented below share a single source sample, sequenced in a study of vaccination effects on CD4 cells after COVID-19. Here immunoSEQ multiplex PCR was the method, and the copy in TCRdb shows in-frame clones only, minus some. The sample lists tens of thousands of clones; 60% to 80% were seen once. For these TCRs, the target antigens are not known. Sequencing followed a ViraFEST assay step that expanded antigen-specific CD4+ T cells with viral peptide pools. Following a roughly 9-day culture, CD4+ T cells were purified. Participants completed two doses of the BNT162b2 or mRNA-1273 vaccine. This specimen was CD4+ T cells from PBMCs cultured with HCoV-OC43 spike peptides, taken after COVID-19 vaccination. Described subset: HCoV-OC43 spike overlapping peptide pool stimulation. These receptors were obtained from a human donor who received a COVID-19 vaccine.

The chain recombines TRBV25-1 with TRBJ2-3, with D perhaps TRBD2 (5 bases). Trimming took off 4 bases at V and 4 bases at J, with 15 bases between the two ends. The length of the CDR3 is 15 residues. CDR1 MGHDK and CDR2 SYGVNS come from the germline V gene. CDR3 residues: CASSGTRHLPDTQYF. In DNA form, the CDR3 reads TGTGCCAGCAGTGGAACTAGACATCTTCCAGATACGCAGTATTTT.

This chain links TRBV4-1 with TRBJ1-3; D perhaps matches TRBD1 (5 bases). Germline CDR1 is MGHRA and CDR2 is YSYEKL. This CDR3 is 14 amino acids long. The V and J ends lost 3 bases and 9 bases respectively, with 15 bases between them. In DNA form, the CDR3 reads TGCGCCAGCAGCCAGTGGGACCGGCCGGGCACCATATATTTT. It translates to CASSQWDRPGTIYF.

V gene TRBV5-1 combines with J gene TRBJ2-1, with unresolved D. The germline V gene has CDR1 SGHRS and CDR2 YFSETQ. V lost 0 bases to trimming and J lost 3 bases, with 7 bases between them. The CDR3 extends over 14 amino acids. The CDR3 region is CASSLGPNYNEQFF. The CDR3 coding sequence is TGCGCCAGCAGCTTGGGACCCAACTACAATGAGCAGTTCTTC.

The genes are TRBV6-5 and TRBJ2-7; D is possibly TRBD1 (6 bases). The V gene lost 6 bases and the J gene lost 4 bases, with 19 bases spanning the gap. The germline V gene has CDR1 MNHEY and CDR2 SVGAGI. This CDR3 comprises 15 residues. The CDR3 spells CASRPSVDSVYEQYV. The DNA of the CDR3 is TGTGCCAGCAGACCTTCGGTGGACAGTGTATACGAGCAGTACGTC.

This clone was observed a single time. V and J are TRBV4-1 and TRBJ2-6, with D hard to call. This CDR3 is 17 amino acids long. Germline lookup yields CDR1 MGHRA and CDR2 YSYEKL. Trimming removed 0 bases from V and 4 bases from J, with 13 bases in between. The CDR3 DNA reads as TGCGCCAGCAGCCAAGAGACCGCCCTCTTAGGGGCCAACGTCCTGACTTTC. This codes for CASSQETALLGANVLTF.